This record covers a single TCR beta chain. The target of this receptor is not known. Qualities for individual bases were not recorded, and no much larger clone is one base off. The junction shows trimming of 6 bases on V and 4 bases on J, and the gene matches do not reach 9 bases of it. The germline V gene sets CDR1 to MGHDK and CDR2 to SYGVNS. The CDR3 covers 15 residues, taking in both the cysteine and the phenylalanine. The sequence is cut down to CDR3 DNA, 45 bases in frame from base 1. The sample is drawn from a study of shared clonotypes between healthy human individuals (dated by TCRdb to 2019 to 2021). Concerning the study at large: Two women and a few men aged 18 to 49 years were included in the cohort. Per donor, leukapheresis produced somewhere between about 0.94 and 9.5 billion PBMCs. Per donor, three plates each were used for CD4 naive and CD4 memory, two for CD8 naive, and one for CD8 memory. The study deeply sequenced blood TCR repertoires of several healthy adults to estimate repertoire size and the extent of clonotype sharing between individuals. Libraries were prepared and TCR repertoires were sequenced by different laboratories using diverse techniques, in order to increase sequencing depth and limit assay-specific biases. The paper's findings and limits, for the study overall: Pairwise subsampling led to the expectation that sequencing depth would affect the degree of clonotype sharing among donors. When four donors were compared, the shared fraction of clonotypes was around 5.1% for naive CD4, approximately 3.5% for naive CD8, roughly 2.5% for memory CD4, and 0.4% for memory CD8. Clonotypes shared by all four sorted-subset donors showed higher generation probabilities than non-shared clonotypes. Even with the large sequencing depth, rarefaction of the sorted-subset datasets indicated that sequencing was incomplete. Sampling was restricted to blood, and TCR repertoires in tissue are likely to differ from TCR repertoires in blood. Naive subsets generally had larger estimated clonotype richness than memory subsets did. The genetic and exposure-history diversity represented was limited by the small number of donors.

Using the deep immunoSEQ assay, multiplex PCR amplified TCR CDR3 regions from genomic DNA. Genomic DNA extracted from each cell subset was distributed evenly over all wells of several immunoSEQ 96-well plates, and each plate served as one replicate. Each replicate PCR for sorted subsets received around 200 ng genomic DNA, equal to about 30,000 T cell genomes. Purified libraries were quantified with a Qubit 3.0 fluorometer, sized on a Bioanalyzer 2100, and re-quantified with the KAPA Library Quantification kit. Every immunoSEQ 96-well plate was sequenced on a separate single-read 150-cycle Illumina NextSeq 550 flow cell. Regarding the original processing steps: Because the immunoSEQ output included only junctional sequences and no quality scores, the filtering could not be the same as the filtering used for full-length reads. Sequences were annotated with PyIR, a Python wrapper for IgBLAST v1.9, and V/J genes and CDR3 were assigned using IMGT germline references. Reads with weak V/J assignments (E-value above 1e-6), missing CDR3, stop codons, out-of-frame junctions, or ambiguous translated residues were removed. A V3J clonotype was defined by an identical inferred V gene, J gene, and CDR3 amino acid sequence. To compute the percentage overlap between repertoires, the number of shared unique clonotypes was divided by the size of the smaller repertoire. Richness of each repertoire was evaluated using RTK rarefaction, the Chao1 estimator, and Recon v2.1 estimates of unobserved clonotypes. For all TCRbeta clonotypes obtained by the gDNA method from a few donors, generation probabilities were computed with OLGA. TCRdb provides this immuneACCESS table in a form limited to in-frame rearrangements. Some clones are lacking; in checked studies, under half of them reflect an unresolved V gene, and why the rest are absent is not known. The DNA gave D and trimming, while V, J and clone size come from that table. The sample table lists 2 million to 2.5 million clones, around 95% of them with a count of one. The ten largest clones add up to around 0.13% of the sample.

Healthy HIV-negative adults with no recently reported acute infections or vaccinations were included as donors. Every donor was a Caucasian adult living in Nashville, Tennessee, USA. CD4+ T cells were enriched by magnetic negative selection; naive cells were then positively selected on CD45RA, and the negative fraction formed the memory subset. Blood was collected by leukapheresis, and PBMCs were isolated by Ficoll-Histopaque density gradient centrifugation and then cryopreserved in liquid nitrogen vapor phase. Purity and quantity of every magnetically sorted T cell population were checked by analytical flow cytometry. Genomic DNA was isolated from each sorted fraction and quantified by UV absorbance on a Nanodrop 2000c.

This TCR came from a man between 18 and 35 years old in good health. The chain was built from TRBV25-1 and TRBJ1-3; the central 7 bases match TRBD1. Specimen: naive CD4+ T cells sorted from blood. The cell subset or site label for this specimen denotes: CD45RA+ positively selected. The nucleotide sequence reads TGTGCCAGCAGCCAACACAGGGGTACAGGAAACACCATATATTTT. It specifies CASSQHRGTGNTIYF.